This passage covers 29 T cell receptor beta chains from one sample sequenced in a study of shared clonotypes between healthy human individuals. Profiling relied on immunoSEQ multiplex PCR, and the TCRdb table lists in-frame clones only, not all of them. The repertoire includes a few million clones, roughly 92% of them detected once, and 0.37% sits in the top ten. The sequencing sample was made of naive CD4+ T cells from PBMCs. Subset described: CD45RA+ positively selected. The receptors were sampled from a man between 18 and 35 years old in good health. Some clones in this sample may be carry-over from other donors' samples.

The chain recombines TRBV29-1 with TRBJ2-3; possibly TRBD2 for D (6 bases). This CDR3 comprises 14 residues. Germline V gene sequence: CDR1 SQVTM, CDR2 ANQGSEA. The germline V and J ends were trimmed by 6 bases and 5 bases, with 18 bases remaining between them. CDR3 in amino acids: CSVSFGGLGDTQYF. CDR3 DNA sequence: TGCAGCGTCTCGTTTGGAGGGTTAGGAGATACGCAGTATTTT.

CDR3 DNA: TGTGCCAGCAGCGCGTCGGCTAGCGGACCCTACGAGCAGTACTTC. Translation gives CASSASASGPYEQYF. V gene TRBV9 combines with J gene TRBJ2-7; TRBD2 aligns across 7 bases. With 3 bases clipped from V and 2 bases from J, the junction kept 8 bases outside the gene matches. The CDR3 covers 15 residues. Germline V gene lookup returns CDR1 SGDLS and CDR2 YYNGEE.

This chain connects TRBV9 to TRBJ2-2; 9 bases are shared with TRBD2. The trim removed 4 bases at V and 6 bases at J, leaving 4 bases unmatched. This CDR3 comprises 14 residues. Germline CDR1 reads SGDLS; CDR2 reads YYNGEE. For the CDR3, the DNA is TGTGCCAGCAGCCTCCGCGGGGGGGCCGGGGAGCTGTTTTTT. It yields the protein CASSLRGGAGELFF.

This chain connects TRBV6-6 to TRBJ1-1; maybe TRBD1 (5 bases). The CDR3 is 15 amino acids. Deletions cut 8 bases from V and 1 base from J, with 17 bases between. Germline V gene lookup returns CDR1 MNHNY and CDR2 SVGAGI (reference sequence). CDR3 DNA: TGTGCCAGCCACCATCAAAGGGGCGGGAACACTGAAGCTTTCTTT. This codes for CASHHQRGGNTEAFF.

The chain joins TRBV6-1 to TRBJ2-2; 8 bases are shared with TRBD2. The length of the CDR3 is 13 residues. The junction had 5 bases not matched to a gene; V was cut back by 6 bases and J by 8 bases. CDR1 MNHNS and CDR2 SASEGT come from the germline V gene. The CDR3 sequence: CASSGTRGGELFF. The CDR3 DNA reads TGTGCCAGCAGCGGGACTAGAGGTGGGGAGCTGTTTTTT.

The CDR3 DNA reads as TGCGCCAGCAGCCCTATCACCCAGGGGACTGAAGCTTTCTTT. It specifies CASSPITQGTEAFF. The chain joins TRBV5-1 to TRBJ1-1, with D perhaps matching TRBD1 (6 bases). With 4 bases removed from V and 5 bases from J, the gap between germline ends came to 15 bases. This CDR3 region has 14 residues. Germline lookup yields CDR1 SGHRS and CDR2 YFSETQ.

V gene TRBV7-3 combines with J gene TRBJ2-3; 7 positions match TRBD1. The CDR3 sequence is 15 residues long. V was clipped by 0 bases and J by 5 bases; unmatched bases: 5. Germline CDR1 reads SGHTA; CDR2 reads FQGTGA. CDR3 region: CASSLTVTGQDTQYF. CDR3 in DNA: TGTGCCAGCAGCTTAACGGTGACAGGGCAAGATACGCAGTATTTT.

This chain uses TRBV25-1 with TRBJ2-1; 7 bases align to TRBD2. CDR3 size: 13 residues. In germline, CDR1 is MGHDK, CDR2 SYGVNS. With 0 bases clipped from V and 9 bases from J, the junction kept 2 bases outside the gene matches. The CDR3 here is CASSEYGEGEQFF. Here the CDR3 DNA reads TGTGCCAGCAGTGAATATGGGGAGGGTGAGCAGTTCTTC.

The sample holds one count of this clone. The chain uses TRBV5-4 and TRBJ1-2, with unresolved D. V lost 7 bases, J lost 0 bases, and 13 bases lay in between. Germline V CDR1 and CDR2: SGHNT, YYREEE (reference sequence). The CDR3 sequence is 14 residues long. CDR3 sequence: CASRRERTNYGYTF. CDR3 DNA sequence: TGTGCCAGCCGAAGGGAACGGACTAACTATGGCTACACCTTC. Based on the CDR3 plus reference TRBV5-4 and TRBJ1-2, the full variable domain is ETGVTQSPTHLIKTRGQQVTLRCSSQSGHNTVSWYQQALGQGPQFIFQYYREEENGRGNFPPRFSGLQFPNYSSELNVNALELDDSALYLCASRRERTNYGYTFGSGTRLTVV.

The chain couples TRBV9 to TRBJ1-4, with D hard to call. The germline gives CDR1 SGDLS, CDR2 YYNGEE. V lost 0 bases to trimming and J lost 3 bases, with 12 bases between them. The CDR3 sequence is 16 residues long. CDR3 nucleotide sequence: TGTGCCAGCAGCGTAGGTTTGTGGCAGCCTAATGAAAAACTGTTTTTT. It yields the protein CASSVGLWQPNEKLFF.

V usage is TRBV7-7 and J usage is TRBJ2-3; TRBD2 matches at 12 bases. CDR1 and CDR2 from the germline V gene are SSHAT and FNYEAQ (reference sequence). V lost 5 bases to trimming and J lost 5 bases; unmatched junction nucleotides: 2. The length of the CDR3 is 14 residues. The CDR3 region has the DNA TGTGCCAGCAGCCTGACTAGCGGGAGAGATACGCAGTATTTT. Residues: CASSLTSGRDTQYF.

The rearrangement uses TRBV29-1 and TRBJ2-2; TRBD2 might be the D (6 bases). Trimming pared 1 base from V and 8 bases from J, leaving 11 bases between. The CDR3 runs to 13 residues. The germline V gene has CDR1 SQVTM and CDR2 ANQGSEA. Written as DNA, the CDR3 is TGCAGCGTTGAAGGGCCCCGGGGGGGGGAGCTGTTTTTT. Translated: CSVEGPRGGELFF.

The V call is TRBV7-2, the J call TRBJ2-1; TRBD2 matches at 11 bases. In germline, CDR1 is SGHTA, CDR2 FQGNSA. This CDR3 spans 16 amino acids. V gave up 5 bases and J gave up 6 bases; unmatched junction bases: 9. This CDR3 reads CASSTLSGRGSNEQFF. CDR3 DNA sequence: TGTGCCAGCAGCACCCTTAGCGGGAGGGGAAGCAATGAGCAGTTCTTC.

The chain recombines TRBV5-1 with TRBJ2-1; D is unclear. Per germline, CDR1 SGHRS and CDR2 YFSETQ. The CDR3 covers 11 residues. Trimming removed 5 bases from V and 9 bases from J, with 9 bases in between. CDR3 coding DNA: TGCGCCAGCAGGCTTGGCAGTGAGCAGTTCTTC. As protein: CASRLGSEQFF.

The chain uses TRBV25-1 and TRBJ1-1, with no clear D. The V end lost 2 bases, the J end lost 0 bases, and 13 bases lay between the germline ends. This CDR3 region has 16 residues. Germline V CDR1 and CDR2: MGHDK, SYGVNS. This CDR3 is CASSEIGRGLNTEAFF. The CDR3 nucleotides are TGTGCCAGCAGTGAAATTGGGCGGGGTTTGAACACTGAAGCTTTCTTT.

J is TRBJ1-3 and V is TRBV5-1; D remains unclear. The CDR3 covers 17 residues. Germline V CDR1 and CDR2: SGHRS, YFSETQ. The ends were cut back, 4 bases at V and 2 bases at J, with 19 bases in the middle. CDR3 region: CASSPDPGSLAGNTIYF. The CDR3 nucleotides read TGCGCCAGCAGCCCGGACCCGGGGTCTTTAGCTGGAAACACCATATATTTT. The full variable domain, completed using reference TRBV5-1 and TRBJ1-3, is KAGVTQTPRYLIKTRGQQVTLSCSPISGHRSVSWYQQTPGQGLQFLFEYFSETQRNKGNFPGRFSGRQFSNSRSEMNVSTLELGDSALYLCASSPDPGSLAGNTIYFGEGSWLTVV.

The gene calls are TRBV30 and TRBJ1-2; a weak D match, TRBD1 (5 bases). Trimming left V 3 bases short and J 0 bases short, with 23 bases between. The CDR3 is 18 residues long. CDR1 and CDR2 from the germline V gene are GTSNPN and SVGIG (reference sequence). The CDR3 region is CAWSRGRLREGANYGYTF. The CDR3 DNA follows: TGTGCCTGGAGCCGGGGGAGACTGAGGGAGGGCGCTAACTATGGCTACACCTTC.

The chain links TRBV2 to TRBJ2-1, with D possibly matching TRBD2 (5 bases). CDR1 is SNHLY and CDR2 is FYNNEI in the germline V gene. This CDR3 has 12 residues. The germline V and J ends were trimmed by 6 bases and 15 bases, with 18 bases remaining between them. CDR3 region: CASSGQVEGGFF. As DNA, the CDR3 is TGTGCCAGCAGCGGTCAGGTTGAGGGCGGGTTCTTC.

The V call is TRBV5-1, the J call TRBJ2-1; D not certain. CDR3 length: 16 residues. V lost 0 bases, J lost 8 bases, and 18 bases lay in between. Germline V CDR1 and CDR2: SGHRS, YFSETQ. The CDR3 region is CASSLATKGSGDEQFF. The CDR3 DNA is TGCGCCAGCAGCTTGGCCACGAAAGGTTCAGGCGATGAGCAGTTCTTC. The entire variable domain, with the rest obtained from reference TRBV5-1 and TRBJ2-1, is as follows: KAGVTQTPRYLIKTRGQQVTLSCSPISGHRSVSWYQQTPGQGLQFLFEYFSETQRNKGNFPGRFSGRQFSNSRSEMNVSTLELGDSALYLCASSLATKGSGDEQFFGPGTRLTVL.

The rearrangement links TRBV19 to TRBJ2-7; D ambiguous. V lost 3 bases, J lost 8 bases, and 14 bases lay in between. CDR3 length equals 13 residues. Germline assignment: CDR1 LNHDA and CDR2 SQIVND (reference sequence). The CDR3 nucleotides read TGTGCCAGTAGTATGGTTGTGGCCGACAAGCAGTACTTC. Translation: CASSMVVADKQYF.

The chain recombines TRBV6-1 with TRBJ2-6; D not resolved. CDR3 length equals 15 residues. Trimming removed 3 bases from V and 0 bases from J, with 6 bases in between. Germline V gives CDR1 MNHNS, CDR2 SASEGT. The CDR3 DNA reads TGTGCCAGCAGTGATAGGTCCTCTGGGGCCAACGTCCTGACTTTC. Its translation: CASSDRSSGANVLTF.

The chain employs TRBV11-3 and TRBJ2-2; 12 bases align to TRBD2. CDR1 is SGHNT and CDR2 is YENEEA in the germline V gene. This CDR3 is built from 15 residues. The J segment lost 2 bases and the V segment lost 7 bases, leaving 2 bases of the junction unmatched. This CDR3 reads CASTGLAGNTGELFF. CDR3 nucleotides: TGTGCCAGCACCGGACTAGCGGGAAACACCGGGGAGCTGTTTTTT.

This sequence joins TRBV5-1 and TRBJ2-7; tentatively, D is TRBD1 (5 bases). CDR1 is SGHRS, CDR2 YFSETQ, per germline. The CDR3 spans 14 residues. Trimming pared 4 bases from V and 0 bases from J, leaving 11 bases between. The DNA of the CDR3 is TGCGCCAGCAGCCGGACACCGCCCTCCTACGAGCAGTACTTC. Translating it yields CASSRTPPSYEQYF. Full variable domain (remainder filled in from reference TRBV5-1 and TRBJ2-7): KAGVTQTPRYLIKTRGQQVTLSCSPISGHRSVSWYQQTPGQGLQFLFEYFSETQRNKGNFPGRFSGRQFSNSRSEMNVSTLELGDSALYLCASSRTPPSYEQYFGPGTRLTVT.

The chain couples TRBV7-9 to TRBJ2-7; 7 bases are a match to TRBD1. The CDR3 extends over 15 amino acids. CDR1 and CDR2 (germline): SEHNR, FQNEAQ (reference sequence). V lost 5 bases, J lost 3 bases, and 10 bases stayed unmatched. In nucleotides, the CDR3 is TGTGCCAGCAGCCCACCCACAGGGGCAGTCTACGAGCAGTACTTC. Amino acids: CASSPPTGAVYEQYF.

The chain recombines TRBV4-3 with TRBJ2-7; 12 bases line up with TRBD2. Trimming at V came to 0 bases and at J to 3 bases, leaving 12 bases not matched to a gene. Germline loops: CDR1 LGHNA, CDR2 YSLEER. The CDR3 extends over 19 amino acids. CDR3 sequence: CASSQDNRPGLAGNYEQYF. The CDR3, as DNA: TGCGCCAGCAGCCAAGACAATCGGCCAGGACTAGCGGGAAACTACGAGCAGTACTTC.

This clone is a singleton in its sample. This sequence joins TRBV5-1 and TRBJ2-2; D is uncertain. Trimming stripped 2 bases from V and 3 bases from J, with 8 bases between. CDR1 is SGHRS, CDR2 YFSETQ, per germline. The CDR3 covers 14 residues. The CDR3 region has the DNA TGCGCCAGCAGCTTTTCGGACGACACCGGGGAGCTGTTTTTT. It encodes CASSFSDDTGELFF.

The J gene is TRBJ2-7, the V gene TRBV5-6; 8 nucleotides line up with TRBD1. Germline CDR1 is SGHDT and CDR2 is YYEEEE. CDR3 size: 15 residues. The trim removed 4 bases at V and 3 bases at J, leaving 9 bases unmatched. In DNA, the CDR3 is TGTGCCAGCAGCCCCCGGGGACAGGACAGCTACGAGCAGTACTTC. Protein: CASSPRGQDSYEQYF.

The V gene is TRBV5-4, the J gene TRBJ2-7, with D perhaps matching TRBD2 (5 bases). Germline CDR1 reads SGHNT; CDR2 reads YYREEE (reference sequence). The V gene lost 0 bases and the J gene lost 3 bases, with 13 bases spanning the gap. The CDR3 runs 15 residues. As DNA, the CDR3 is TGTGCCAGCAGCTTGGGTATAGGGAGTTACTACGAGCAGTACTTC. Residues: CASSLGIGSYYEQYF.

The CDR3 DNA sequence: TGTGCCAGCGCGATCGGGGGGCTGACTAACTATGGCTACACCTTC. It is translated as CASAIGGLTNYGYTF. This rearrangement joins TRBV5-4 to TRBJ1-2; D perhaps matches TRBD1 (6 bases). The CDR3 length is 15 residues. The germline gives CDR1 SGHNT, CDR2 YYREEE (reference sequence). V dropped 7 bases and J dropped 0 bases, with 16 bases sitting between them.